The present TCR beta chain was sequenced within a study of blood T cell repertoires in COVID-19. The authors' processing: The assay estimated nucleated cells by amplifying reference gene primers. Repertoires were generated with immunoSEQ multiplex PCR, while TCRdb's copy carries only in-frame clones and drops some. Clone size and the V and J calls come from that table; the DNA yielded D and trimming. The sample lists about 100,000 clones, roughly 86% occurring once. There are 13 residues in the CDR3. The V end was cut by 1 base, the J end by 4 bases, with 8 bases between. In germline, CDR1 is SGHKS, CDR2 YYEKEE (reference sequence).

The chain carries TRBV5-5 and TRBJ1-2, with no clear D. The clonotype was recovered from a woman aged 60-75 years with acute or convalescent COVID-19. Source material: peripheral blood. DNA of the CDR3: TGTGCCAGCAGCTTGACAGCCATCTATGGCTACACCTTC. This translates into CASSLTAIYGYTF.